This T cell receptor beta chain is from a study of T cells in Graves' hyperthyroidism and ophthalmopathy. Study summary: Before treatment of any kind, peripheral blood was taken at initial diagnosis.

There are 15 residues in the CDR3. Trimming took 4 bases from V and 4 from J; bases not matched to a gene: 9. The V gene's germline CDR1 is MGHRA and CDR2 YSYEKL. The TCR beta CDR3 regions underwent amplification using RNA transcripts as the source. HTBI primers were employed in a first-round RT-PCR of the TCR CDR3. TCRdb reprocessed the multiplex PCR reads with MiXCR, giving one entry per CDR3 protein. The sample lists about 570,000 distinct CDR3 sequences, around 13% seen once, with approximately 15% in the top ten. When ophthalmopathy did not progress within 18 months, Graves' hyperthyroidism was considered stable. Orbital computed tomography, thyroid ultrasound, serum thyroxine and TRAb, and clinical symptoms together informed the diagnoses. The authors took PBMCs from 10 ml fresh peripheral blood.

The TCR sequence derives from a woman between 35 and 50 years old with Graves' hyperthyroidism. This rearrangement joins TRBV4-1 to TRBJ2-5; 7 bases match TRBD1. What was sequenced was blood. The CDR3 DNA is TGCGCCAGCAGCCTCAAGATCGCAGGGGGAGAGACCCAGTACTTC. This codes for CASSLKIAGGETQYF.